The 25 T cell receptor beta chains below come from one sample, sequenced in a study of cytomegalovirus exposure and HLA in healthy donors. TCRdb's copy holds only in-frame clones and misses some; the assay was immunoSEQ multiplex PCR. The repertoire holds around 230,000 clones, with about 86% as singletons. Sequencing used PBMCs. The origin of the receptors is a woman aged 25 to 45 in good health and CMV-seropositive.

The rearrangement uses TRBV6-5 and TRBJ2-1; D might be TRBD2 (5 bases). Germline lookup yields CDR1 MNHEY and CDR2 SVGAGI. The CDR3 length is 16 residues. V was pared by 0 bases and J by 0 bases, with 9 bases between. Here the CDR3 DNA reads TGTGCCAGCAGTTACTCTGAGGGCAGCTCCTACAATGAGCAGTTCTTC. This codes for CASSYSEGSSYNEQFF.

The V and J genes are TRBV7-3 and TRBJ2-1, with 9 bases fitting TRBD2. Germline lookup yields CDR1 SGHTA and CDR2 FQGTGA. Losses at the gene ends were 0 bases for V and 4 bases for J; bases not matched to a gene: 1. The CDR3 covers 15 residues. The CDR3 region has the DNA TGTGCCAGCAGCTTAACGACTAGCGGATACAATGAGCAGTTCTTC. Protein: CASSLTTSGYNEQFF.

The CDR3 region has the DNA TGCGCCAGCAGCTCATCTACCGGGACATCCAACTATGGCTACACCTTC. It yields the protein CASSSSTGTSNYGYTF. The chain has TRBV5-1 and TRBJ1-2; perhaps TRBD1 as D (6 bases). CDR1 and CDR2 (germline): SGHRS, YFSETQ. The CDR3 is made up of 16 amino acids. The ends were cut back, 3 bases at V and 2 bases at J, with 17 bases in the middle. Variable domain in full (rest from reference TRBV5-1 and TRBJ1-2): KAGVTQTPRYLIKTRGQQVTLSCSPISGHRSVSWYQQTPGQGLQFLFEYFSETQRNKGNFPGRFSGRQFSNSRSEMNVSTLELGDSALYLCASSSSTGTSNYGYTFGSGTRLTVV.

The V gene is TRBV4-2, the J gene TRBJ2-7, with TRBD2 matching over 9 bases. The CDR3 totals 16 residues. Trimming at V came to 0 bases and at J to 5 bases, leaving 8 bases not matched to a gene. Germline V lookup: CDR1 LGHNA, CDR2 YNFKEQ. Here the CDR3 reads CASSQEVAGGLNEQYF. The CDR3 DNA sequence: TGTGCCAGCAGCCAAGAAGTGGCGGGAGGGCTTAACGAGCAGTACTTC.

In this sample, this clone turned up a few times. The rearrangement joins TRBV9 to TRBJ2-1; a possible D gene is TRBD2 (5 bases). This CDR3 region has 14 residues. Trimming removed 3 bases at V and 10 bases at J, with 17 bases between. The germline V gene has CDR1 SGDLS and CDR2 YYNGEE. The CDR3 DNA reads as TGTGCCAGCAGCGCCCCTCCGGGAATCGGGGAGCAGTTCTTC. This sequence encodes CASSAPPGIGEQFF.

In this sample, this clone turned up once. The CDR3, as DNA: TGTGCCAGCAAGGGACTAGCGGGAGGGCTGAACACCGGGGAGCTGTTTTTT. Protein: CASKGLAGGLNTGELFF. V usage is TRBV11-1 and J usage is TRBJ2-2; 16 nucleotides line up with TRBD2. The CDR3 covers 17 residues. Germline values: CDR1 SGHAT, CDR2 FQDESV (reference sequence). The V gene end was trimmed by 7 bases and the J gene end by 1 base; junction bases not matched to a gene: 3.

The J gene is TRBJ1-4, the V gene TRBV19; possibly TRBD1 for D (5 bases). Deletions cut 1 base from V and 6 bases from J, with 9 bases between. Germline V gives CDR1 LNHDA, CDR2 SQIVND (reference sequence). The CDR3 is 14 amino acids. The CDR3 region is CASSIGPGYEKLFF. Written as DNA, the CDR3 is TGTGCCAGTAGTATAGGGCCAGGGTATGAAAAACTGTTTTTT. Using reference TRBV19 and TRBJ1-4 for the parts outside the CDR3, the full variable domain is DGGITQSPKYLFRKEGQNVTLSCEQNLNHDAMYWYRQDPGQGLRLIYYSQIVNDFQKGDIAEGYSVSREKKESFPLTVTSAQKNPTAFYLCASSIGPGYEKLFFGSGTQLSVL.

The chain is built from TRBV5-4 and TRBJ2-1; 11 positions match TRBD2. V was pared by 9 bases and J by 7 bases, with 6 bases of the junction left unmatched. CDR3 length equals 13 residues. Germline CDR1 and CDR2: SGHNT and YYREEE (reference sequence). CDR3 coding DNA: TGTGCCATGCAAACTAGCGGGGGTAATGAGCAGTTCTTC. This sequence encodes CAMQTSGGNEQFF.

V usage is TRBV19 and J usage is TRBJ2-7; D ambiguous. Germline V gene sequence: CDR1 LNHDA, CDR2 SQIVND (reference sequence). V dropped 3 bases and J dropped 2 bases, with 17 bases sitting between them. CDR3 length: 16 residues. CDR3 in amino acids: CASSISLAAIAYEQYF. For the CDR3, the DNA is TGTGCCAGTAGTATTTCCTTGGCAGCGATTGCCTACGAGCAGTACTTC.

As DNA, the CDR3 is TGTGCCAGCAGCGTAGAGGTCGGGGGGGAGCAGTACTTC. This encodes CASSVEVGGEQYF. The chain couples TRBV9 to TRBJ2-7, with 7 positions matching TRBD2. V lost 0 bases and J lost 7; bases outside the gene matches: 4. The CDR3 loop spans 13 amino acids. The germline gives CDR1 SGDLS, CDR2 YYNGEE.

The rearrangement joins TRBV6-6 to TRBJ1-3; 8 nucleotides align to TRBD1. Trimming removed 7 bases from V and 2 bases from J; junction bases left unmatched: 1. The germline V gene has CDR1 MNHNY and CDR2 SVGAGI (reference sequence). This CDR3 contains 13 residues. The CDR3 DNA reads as TGTGCCAGCATGGACAGGGCTGGAAACACCATATATTTT. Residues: CASMDRAGNTIYF.

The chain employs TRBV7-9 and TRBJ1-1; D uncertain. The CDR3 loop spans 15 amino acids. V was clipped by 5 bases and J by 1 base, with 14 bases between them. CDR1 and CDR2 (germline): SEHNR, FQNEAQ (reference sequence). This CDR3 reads CASSRAGGGNTEAFF. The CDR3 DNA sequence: TGTGCCAGCAGCCGAGCCGGAGGCGGGAACACTGAAGCTTTCTTT.

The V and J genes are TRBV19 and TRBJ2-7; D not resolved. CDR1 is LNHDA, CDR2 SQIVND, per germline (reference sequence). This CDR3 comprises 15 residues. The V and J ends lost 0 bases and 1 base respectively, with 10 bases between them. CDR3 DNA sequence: TGTGCCAGTAGTATAGATCTGCAAGCTTCCTACGAGCAGTACTTC. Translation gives CASSIDLQASYEQYF.

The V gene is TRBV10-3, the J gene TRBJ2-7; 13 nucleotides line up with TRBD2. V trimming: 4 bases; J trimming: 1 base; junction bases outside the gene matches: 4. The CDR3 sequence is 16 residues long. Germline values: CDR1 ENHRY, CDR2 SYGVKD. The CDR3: CAISGTSGRGSYEQYF. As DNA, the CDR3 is TGTGCCATCAGTGGGACTAGCGGGAGAGGGTCCTACGAGCAGTACTTC.

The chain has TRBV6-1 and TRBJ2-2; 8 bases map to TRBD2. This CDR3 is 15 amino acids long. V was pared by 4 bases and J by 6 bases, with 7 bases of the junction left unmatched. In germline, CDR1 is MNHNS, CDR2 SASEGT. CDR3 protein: CASSAGLGYAGELFF. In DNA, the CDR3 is TGTGCCAGCAGTGCGGGACTAGGTTACGCCGGGGAGCTGTTTTTT.

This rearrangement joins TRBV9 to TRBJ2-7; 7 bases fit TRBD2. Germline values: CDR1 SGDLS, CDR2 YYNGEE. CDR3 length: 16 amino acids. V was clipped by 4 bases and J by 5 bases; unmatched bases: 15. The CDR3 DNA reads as TGTGCCAGCAGCCGGACTAGTCGGGATTCGTTGCACGAGCAGTACTTC. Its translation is CASSRTSRDSLHEQYF.

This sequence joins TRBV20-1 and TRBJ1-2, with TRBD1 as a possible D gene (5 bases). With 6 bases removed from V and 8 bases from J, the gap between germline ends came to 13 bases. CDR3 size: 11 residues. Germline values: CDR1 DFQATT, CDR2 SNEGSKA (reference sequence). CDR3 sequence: CSAGGYRGYTF. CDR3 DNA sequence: TGCAGTGCGGGGGGGTATAGGGGCTACACCTTC.

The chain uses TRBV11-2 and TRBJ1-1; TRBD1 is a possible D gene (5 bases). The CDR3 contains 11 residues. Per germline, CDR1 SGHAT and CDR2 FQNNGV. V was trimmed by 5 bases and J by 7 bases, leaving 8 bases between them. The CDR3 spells CASSRGGEAFF. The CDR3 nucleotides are TGTGCCAGCAGCCGCGGGGGTGAAGCTTTCTTT.

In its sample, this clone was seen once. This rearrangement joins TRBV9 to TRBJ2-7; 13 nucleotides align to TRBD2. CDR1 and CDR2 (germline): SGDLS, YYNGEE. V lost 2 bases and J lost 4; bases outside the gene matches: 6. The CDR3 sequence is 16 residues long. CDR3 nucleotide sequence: TGTGCCAGCAGCGTCACTAGCGGGAGGGCCTTTTACGAGCAGTACTTC. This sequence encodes CASSVTSGRAFYEQYF.

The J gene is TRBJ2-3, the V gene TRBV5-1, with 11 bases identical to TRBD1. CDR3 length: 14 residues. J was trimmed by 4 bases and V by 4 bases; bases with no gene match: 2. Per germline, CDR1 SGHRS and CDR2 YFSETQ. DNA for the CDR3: TGCGCCAGCAGCCCGGGACAGGGGGCAGATACGCAGTATTTT. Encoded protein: CASSPGQGADTQYF.

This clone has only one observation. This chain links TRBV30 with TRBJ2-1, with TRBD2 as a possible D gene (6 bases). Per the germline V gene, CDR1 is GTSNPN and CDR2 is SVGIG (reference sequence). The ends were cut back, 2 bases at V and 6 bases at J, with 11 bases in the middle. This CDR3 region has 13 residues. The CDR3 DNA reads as TGTGCCTGGAGTAACCGGGACTTCAATGAGCAGTTCTTC. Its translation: CAWSNRDFNEQFF.

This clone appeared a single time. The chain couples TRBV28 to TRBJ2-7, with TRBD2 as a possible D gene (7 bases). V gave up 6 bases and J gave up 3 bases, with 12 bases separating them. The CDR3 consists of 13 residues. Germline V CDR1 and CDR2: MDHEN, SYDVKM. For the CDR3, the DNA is TGTGCCAGCAGCAGGGGAGGGATCTACGAGCAGTACTTC. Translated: CASSRGGIYEQYF.

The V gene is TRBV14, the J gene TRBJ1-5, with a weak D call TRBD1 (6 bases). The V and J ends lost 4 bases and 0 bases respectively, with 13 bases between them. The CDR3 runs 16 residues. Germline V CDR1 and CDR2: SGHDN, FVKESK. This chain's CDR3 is CASSRVQGVSNQPQHF. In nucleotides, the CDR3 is TGTGCCAGCAGCCGTGTACAGGGAGTTAGCAATCAGCCCCAGCATTTT.

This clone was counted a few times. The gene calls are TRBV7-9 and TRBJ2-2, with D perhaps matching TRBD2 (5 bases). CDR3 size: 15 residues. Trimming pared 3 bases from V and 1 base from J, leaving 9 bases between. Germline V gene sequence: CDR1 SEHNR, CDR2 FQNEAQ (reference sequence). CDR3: CASSFRGWNTGELFF. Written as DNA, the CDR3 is TGTGCCAGCAGCTTTCGGGGTTGGAACACCGGGGAGCTGTTTTTT.

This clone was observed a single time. DNA of the CDR3: TGTGCCAGCAGCTCCACAGGGGATAGAGCTTTCTTT. The encoded protein is CASSSTGDRAFF. This chain connects TRBV13 to TRBJ1-1; 7 nucleotides match TRBD1. Germline CDR1 is PRHDT and CDR2 is FYEKMQ (reference sequence). The CDR3 extends over 12 amino acids. J lost 10 bases, V lost 4 bases, and 6 bases had no gene match.